The 24 T cell receptor beta chains in this list originate from one sample, sequenced in a study of CD8 T cells in ankylosing spondylitis (dated by TCRdb to 2015 to 2018). Beyond this particular receptor, the publication reports: Blood from ankylosing spondylitis patients appeared to be characterized by a TCR beta motif made up of eight highly homologous amino acid variants.

These receptors' antigens are unknown. The library was obtained by 5' RACE. TCRdb names Illumina HiSeq 2500 as the instrument used. TCRdb handled the public reads itself, with Q25 trimming in fastp and clone calling in MiXCR, and kept productive beta chains. Rows are unified per CDR3 protein, each entry keeping the most common DNA and genes. A total of approximately 300,000 distinct CDR3 sequences appear in this sample, approximately 8.2% of them only once. The ten largest clones take up approximately 15% of the sample. The material sequenced was blood, either unsorted or a sorted T cell fraction (not recorded which). These TCRs come from a male donor with ankylosing spondylitis.

The chain couples TRBV5-1 to TRBJ2-2, with 7 bases matching TRBD2. The CDR3 has 17 residues. Germline values: CDR1 SGHRS, CDR2 YFSETQ. V gave up 1 base and J gave up 0 bases; unmatched junction bases: 6. The CDR3 reads CASSLRLAATNTGELFF. CDR3 in DNA: TGCGCCAGCAGCTTGCGGCTAGCGGCAACGAACACCGGGGAGCTGTTTTTT.

The gene calls are TRBV7-9 and TRBJ2-2; D gene unclear. V shed 5 bases and J shed 5 bases, with 15 bases lying between them. CDR3 length: 15 residues. Germline V lookup: CDR1 SEHNR, CDR2 FQNEAQ (reference sequence). The CDR3 DNA reads TGTGCCAGCAGCCTAGACATTCAGGTGACCGGGGAGCTGTTTTTT. This codes for CASSLDIQVTGELFF.

This clonotype was seen repeatedly, ten times or more. V and J are TRBV2 and TRBJ2-7; 8 nucleotides align to TRBD1. Germline CDR1 is SNHLY and CDR2 is FYNNEI. The CDR3 is 14 amino acids. V was clipped by 2 bases and J by 7 bases; unmatched bases: 7. CDR3 protein: CASSEPGQVREQYF. CDR3 nucleotide sequence: TGTGCCAGCAGTGAACCGGGACAGGTGAGAGAGCAGTACTTC.

The rearrangement joins TRBV20-1 to TRBJ2-7; TRBD1 might be the D (7 bases). The CDR3 runs to 13 residues. Looked up from germline, CDR1 is DFQATT and CDR2 is SNEGSKA (reference sequence). The CDR3 is CSQEGQTSYEQYF. The CDR3 DNA sequence: TGCAGCCAGGAGGGACAGACGTCCTACGAGCAGTACTTC.

This clonotype showed up just a few times. The chain carries TRBV5-1 and TRBJ2-1; 7 bases agree with TRBD2. The CDR3 extends over 14 amino acids. Germline assignment: CDR1 SGHRS and CDR2 YFSETQ. Unmatched junction bases numbered 4, after V lost 7 bases and J lost 0 bases. The CDR3 loop reads CASGLAVSYNEQFF. CDR3 coding DNA: TGCGCCAGCGGTCTAGCGGTCTCCTACAATGAGCAGTTCTTC.

This clonotype was detected only a few times. This rearrangement joins TRBV9 to TRBJ2-3; D may correspond to TRBD1 or TRBD2 (5 bases each). The CDR3 is made up of 15 amino acids. Germline V gene lookup returns CDR1 SGDLS and CDR2 YYNGEE. V lost 3 bases to trimming and J lost 5 bases, with 16 bases between them. In DNA form, the CDR3 reads TGTGCCAGCAGCGCAGGGCAGGGTCGGGGAGATACGCAGTATTTT. It specifies CASSAGQGRGDTQYF.

This clonotype was found many times. The rearrangement uses TRBV3-1 and TRBJ1-1, with D uncertain. V shed 2 bases and J shed 1 base, with 8 bases lying between them. The CDR3 totals 14 residues. Germline V gives CDR1 LGHDT, CDR2 YNNKEL (reference sequence). The CDR3 is CASSQNRANTEAFF. For the CDR3, the DNA is TGTGCCAGCAGCCAAAATAGGGCGAACACTGAAGCTTTCTTT.

This clonotype was seen at least ten times. CDR3 nucleotide sequence: TGTGCCAGCAGTTTATTGGCCGCGAACACCGGGGAGCTGTTTTTT. This gives the protein CASSLLAANTGELFF. The chain is built from TRBV27 and TRBJ2-2; D is uncertain. Germline lookup yields CDR1 MNHEY and CDR2 SMNVEV (reference sequence). The germline V and J ends were trimmed by 1 base and 0 bases, with 6 bases remaining between them. CDR3 length: 15 residues.

This clonotype was counted ten times or more. V is TRBV6-1 and J is TRBJ2-5; 12 positions agree with TRBD2. J lost 4 bases, V lost 6 bases, and 9 bases had no gene match. The CDR3 consists of 16 residues. Looked up from germline, CDR1 is MNHNS and CDR2 is SASEGT. DNA for the CDR3: TGTGCCAGCAGACATCTAGCGGGAGGGCCCGGAGAGACCCAGTACTTC. This gives the protein CASRHLAGGPGETQYF.

The chain employs TRBV20-1 and TRBJ2-1, with no clear D. The CDR3 loop spans 10 amino acids. V lost 6 bases, J lost 7 bases, and 7 bases lay in between. Germline assignment: CDR1 DFQATT and CDR2 SNEGSKA (reference sequence). Here the CDR3 reads CSARSNEQFF. As DNA, the CDR3 is TGCAGTGCGAGAAGTAATGAGCAGTTCTTC.

The chain's CDR3 is CASGYAGAYEQYF. CDR3 in DNA: TGTGCCAGCGGCTACGCCGGGGCCTACGAGCAGTACTTC. The rearrangement joins TRBV7-8 to TRBJ2-7, with D possibly being TRBD2 (5 bases). This CDR3 is built from 13 residues. Trimming left V 8 bases short and J 2 bases short, with 13 bases between. Per germline, CDR1 SGHVS and CDR2 FQNEAQ.

This clonotype was observed at least ten times. V usage is TRBV4-1 and J usage is TRBJ2-5; 8 bases fit TRBD2. In germline, CDR1 is MGHRA, CDR2 YSYEKL. Trimming removed 3 bases from V and 5 bases from J; junction bases left unmatched: 11. The CDR3 runs to 16 residues. CDR3: CASSHMAAGERETQYF. As DNA, the CDR3 is TGCGCCAGCAGCCATATGGCAGCGGGAGAGCGGGAGACCCAGTACTTC.

The CDR3 region has the DNA TGCGCCAGCAGCCAGGGACAGGGTTTTGGCAATCAGCCCCAGCATTTT. Translation: CASSQGQGFGNQPQHF. This sequence joins TRBV4-1 and TRBJ1-5; 9 bases agree with TRBD1. Germline V gene data show CDR1 as MGHRA and CDR2 as YSYEKL. The CDR3 sequence is 16 residues long. The J segment lost 2 bases and the V segment lost 3 bases, leaving 5 bases of the junction unmatched.

The chain recombines TRBV6-5 with TRBJ1-2; D ambiguous. The CDR3 consists of 13 residues. Trimming pared 2 bases from V and 1 base from J, leaving 5 bases between. CDR1 MNHEY and CDR2 SVGAGI come from the germline V gene. The CDR3 nucleotides are TGTGCCAGCAGTTACGGGGTTAACTATGGCTACACCTTC. It encodes CASSYGVNYGYTF.

The rearrangement joins TRBV20-1 to TRBJ2-7, with D possibly TRBD2 on 5 matching bases. The CDR3 length is 13 residues. The germline V gene has CDR1 DFQATT and CDR2 SNEGSKA (reference sequence). Deletions cut 4 bases from V and 4 bases from J, with 14 bases between. CDR3 residues: CSANRAEAYEQYF. CDR3 DNA: TGCAGTGCTAACCGTGCGGAGGCTTACGAGCAGTACTTC.

The chain links TRBV21-1 to TRBJ2-1. TRBV21-1 is noted as a pseudogene. The CDR3 consists of 12 residues. CDR3 coding DNA: TGTGCCAGCAGCAAAGGGGACAATGAGCAGTTCTTC. Its translation: CASSKGDNEQFF.

The table lists this clonotype with many counts. The chain uses TRBV18 and TRBJ2-6, with a weak D call TRBD1 (6 bases). Germline V lookup: CDR1 KGHSH, CDR2 LQKENI. This CDR3 has 19 residues. Trimming took 2 bases from V and 0 from J, leaving 17 bases between them. CDR3 sequence (DNA): TGTGCCAGCTCACCAATTCGAGGGACACTCTCCTCTGGGGCCAACGTCCTGACTTTC. Translation: CASSPIRGTLSSGANVLTF.

At least ten counts were recorded for this clonotype. The chain is built from TRBV29-1 and TRBJ2-5, with D perhaps TRBD2 (6 bases). Germline CDR1 reads SQVTM; CDR2 reads ANQGSEA. The CDR3 totals 14 residues. The V gene lost 4 bases and the J gene lost 1 base, with 13 bases spanning the gap. The CDR3 sequence is CSVGPAGLQETQYF. The CDR3 DNA is TGCAGCGTTGGACCAGCGGGTCTCCAAGAGACCCAGTACTTC. Filled out from reference TRBV29-1 and TRBJ2-5, the complete variable domain reads SAVISQKPSRDICQRGTSLTIQCQVDSQVTMMFWYRQQPGQSLTLIATANQGSEATYESGFVIDKFPISRPNLTFSTLTVSNMSPEDSSIYLCSVGPAGLQETQYFGPGTRLLVL.

This clonotype was seen a few times. This sequence joins TRBV6-5 and TRBJ2-1; 8 nucleotides match TRBD2. This CDR3 comprises 15 residues. V trimming: 6 bases; J trimming: 6 bases; junction bases outside the gene matches: 10. Germline CDR1 and CDR2: MNHEY and SVGAGI. The CDR3 region is CASRDSAGALNEQFF. Written as DNA, the CDR3 is TGTGCCAGCAGGGACTCAGCGGGAGCTCTCAATGAGCAGTTCTTC.

The chain has TRBV7-2 and TRBJ2-1, with D perhaps TRBD1 (6 bases). Between the trimmed V and J ends, which lost 1 base and 3 bases, there was a span of 7 bases. CDR1 and CDR2 from the germline V gene are SGHTA and FQGNSA. The CDR3 is 14 amino acids. Written as DNA, the CDR3 is TGTGCCAGCAGCTTAGTACAGGGCTACAATGAGCAGTTCTTC. This codes for CASSLVQGYNEQFF.

This clonotype has more than one count but fewer than ten. The CDR3 reads CATKGREVYSNQPQHF. CDR3 coding DNA: TGTGCCACCAAGGGCAGGGAGGTCTATAGCAATCAGCCCCAGCATTTT. The V and J genes are TRBV15 and TRBJ1-5, with D perhaps TRBD1 (5 bases). The ends were cut back, 7 bases at V and 0 bases at J, with 16 bases in the middle. Germline loops: CDR1 LNHNV, CDR2 YYDKDF (reference sequence). The length of the CDR3 is 16 residues. Based on the CDR3 plus reference TRBV15 and TRBJ1-5, the full variable domain is DAMVIQNPRYQVTQFGKPVTLSCSQTLNHNVMYWYQQKSSQAPKLLFHYYDKDFNNEADTPDNFQSRRPNTSFCFLDIRSPGLGDTAMYLCATKGREVYSNQPQHFGDGTRLSIL.

This clonotype was seen many times. This CDR3 is CAISEGLGYQPQHF. CDR3 in DNA: TGTGCCATCAGTGAAGGTTTGGGGTATCAGCCCCAGCATTTT. The chain has TRBV10-3 and TRBJ1-5; D gene unclear. From germline, CDR1 is ENHRY and CDR2 SYGVKD. The CDR3 runs 14 residues. V was clipped by 3 bases and J by 5 bases, with 11 bases between them.

This clonotype came up many times. The rearrangement links TRBV5-1 to TRBJ1-1; D gene ambiguous. The CDR3 consists of 15 residues. Per germline, CDR1 SGHRS and CDR2 YFSETQ. V gave up 4 bases and J gave up 0 bases, with 13 bases separating them. CDR3 DNA: TGCGCCAGCAGCCCCACCAGCCACATGAACACTGAAGCTTTCTTT. Protein: CASSPTSHMNTEAFF.

V gene TRBV20-1 combines with J gene TRBJ2-5; D possibly matches TRBD1 or TRBD2 (6 bases each). CDR1 DFQATT and CDR2 SNEGSKA come from the germline V gene (reference sequence). CDR3 length: 14 residues. In DNA, the CDR3 is TGCAGAATTAAATCTAGCGCGAGGGGGGAGACCCAGTACTTC. It codes for CRIKSSARGETQYF.